This TCR beta chain derives from a study of T cells in Graves' hyperthyroidism and ophthalmopathy (dated 2019 in TCRdb). For context, the study as a whole: Peripheral blood was collected at initial diagnosis, before any treatment. After blood sampling, hyperthyroidism patients were treated with methimazole at a starting dose of 30 mg daily, and ophthalmopathy patients were treated with high-dose intravenous methylprednisolone. The paper describes TCR Vbeta CDR3 sequencing of fewer than 150 peripheral blood samples, made up of some 42 ophthalmopathy patients, some 80 hyperthyroidism patients and 17 progressor patients. Whether ophthalmopathy could be predicted prospectively was tested in an independent validation cohort made up of some 20 hyperthyroidism patients plus 17 patients who later progressed to ophthalmopathy. TCR V-J signatures able to tell the groups apart were searched for in a discovery cohort of some 100 patients, of whom approximately 40 had Graves' ophthalmopathy and roughly 57 had stable Graves' hyperthyroidism. Thyroid tissue and blood T-cell repertoires from more than 5 Graves' hyperthyroidism patients were also compared in the study. The 75 to 100 discovery patients were randomly split 7:3 into training and test sets. Study-level results and caveats: In validation, the model predicted progression to ophthalmopathy with just under 71% sensitivity and less than 75% specificity, a median of roughly seven months before onset. No statistical method was used to set the sample size in advance, and investigators knew the group allocation. Most expanded thyroid clonotypes (frequency above 0.001) were also detected in blood, suggesting blood repertoires may reflect thyroid immune responses. A 13 V-J signature model separated ophthalmopathy from stable hyperthyroidism, with around 91% sensitivity and 81% to 82% specificity in cross-validation and 80%/75% in testing.

The TCR beta CDR3 regions were amplified from RNA transcripts. The TCR CDR3 was subjected to a first round of RT-PCR using the HTBI primer set and the Qiagen OneStep RT-PCR kit. Libraries were constructed in a second round of multiplex PCR, after which size selection and purification were carried out. The libraries were sequenced on an Illumina HiSeq2000 using paired-end 100 bp reads. The published analysis was carried out like this. SOAPnuke was used to process the raw data, with reads discarded if the reads contained adapters or uncalled bases, had a mean Phred below 15, or lacked an exact constant-primer or identifier match. High-quality paired reads were merged using COPE v1.2.5, and each unique nucleotide sequence was defined as a clonotype. MiTCR v1.1 was used to align clonotypes to the IMGT TRBV, TRBD and TRBJ reference segments. The analysis was restricted to V-J combinations with a frequency above 0.0001, which together covered about 99% of the repertoires. The TCS score was defined as F50 (clonal expansion) divided by E x V (chaos), with BLOSUM62-based TCRdist calculated between CDR3 peptides within each V-J. Welch's t-statistics and random forest reduced approximately 520 V-J features to around 14, which were used in a naive Bayes classifier (R e1071). TCRdb passed the public sequencing reads through fastp at Q25 and MiXCR, retaining productive beta sequences. For every CDR3 protein sequence, its rows merge into one entry that carries the most common genes and DNA. TCRdb, not the original authors, processed these V and J calls. The sample records about 320,000 distinct CDR3 sequences, over 15% of which are singletons. The biggest ten clones account for approximately 35% of the sample.

Stable Graves' hyperthyroidism was defined as no progression to ophthalmopathy during 18 months of follow-up. The hyperthyroidism patients were between 18 and 65 years old and newly diagnosed, with a disease duration of less than 2 months. The study excluded patients with uncontrolled infections, other autoimmune diseases, pregnancy or lactation. Diagnoses were established on the basis of clinical symptoms, serum thyroxine and TRAb, thyroid ultrasound, and orbital computed tomography. Ficoll-Paque density gradient centrifugation was used to isolate PBMCs from about 9.4 ml of fresh peripheral blood. Total RNA was extracted with Trizol reagent, and quality was checked on an Agilent 2100 Bioanalyzer. The CDR3 numbers 16 residues from cysteine through phenylalanine. The retained sequence is limited to the CDR3, 48 bases, with the frame set at the first base. Via the germline V gene, CDR1 is SGHTA and CDR2 FQGNSA. V lost 5 bases and J lost 4 bases, and the count of bases not matched to a germline gene is 10.

This clonotype was seen repeatedly, ten times or more. Its specific antigen is unknown. The record has no base qualities; no much larger clone is one base away. The chain is assembled from TRBV7-2 and TRBJ2-3; 9 of the junction bases match TRBD2. Specimen: blood. The TCR sequence derives from a man younger than 40 with Graves' hyperthyroidism. At the DNA level, the sequence is TGTGCCAGCAGCCGAAATGCGGGAGGGACGGCAGATACGCAGTATTTT. This translates into CASSRNAGGTADTQYF.